One and the same sample provided the 17 T cell receptor beta chains below, sequenced in a study of T cell responses to AZD1222 COVID-19 vaccine (TCRdb year 2021). The method was the immunoSEQ multiplex PCR assay. TCRdb took over this immuneACCESS table, retaining in-frame rearrangements with V and J assigned. Such tables are incomplete; in checked studies, under half of the missing clones stem from an unresolved V gene, and the remainder is unexplained. Within this sample are 95,000 to 110,000 clones, with over 90% of them counted one time only. Clones ranked in the top ten supply about 5% of the sample. Per the publication, the time point label means: baseline before first vaccination. Here the sequenced sample was peripheral blood, taken on day 0 of AZD1222 vaccination. Source of these receptors: an adult in good health.

CDR3 loop: CASSLGGPELFF. CDR3 DNA sequence: TGTGCCAGCAGCTTAGGCGGGCCGGAGCTGTTTTTT. The chain has TRBV7-2 and TRBJ2-2; a possible D gene is TRBD2 (5 bases). The CDR3 is made up of 12 amino acids. V dropped 1 base and J dropped 10 bases, with 7 bases sitting between them. CDR1 and CDR2 from the germline V gene are SGHTA and FQGNSA.

V is TRBV3-1 (or the pseudogene TRBV3-2) and J is TRBJ1-6, with D unclear. This CDR3 has 14 residues. Germline values: CDR1 LGHDT, CDR2 YNNKEL (reference sequence). Trimming removed 1 base from V and 9 bases from J, with 10 bases in between. CDR3 residues: CASSQGPQSSPLHF. The DNA for the CDR3 is TGTGCCAGCAGCCAAGGTCCTCAGAGTTCACCCCTCCACTTT.

The V gene is TRBV5-1, the J gene TRBJ2-6; D gene ambiguous. Germline-derived CDR1 and CDR2 are SGHRS and YFSETQ. Deletions cut 4 bases from V and 0 bases from J, with 8 bases between. The CDR3 runs to 15 residues. The CDR3 here is CASSADYSGANVLTF. Here the CDR3 DNA reads TGCGCCAGCAGCGCGGATTACTCTGGGGCCAACGTCCTGACTTTC.

In the case of this clone: One end of the junction varies from germline; a read error may be responsible. The chain couples TRBV19 to TRBJ1-4; perhaps TRBD1 as D (5 bases). Germline V lookup: CDR1 LNHDA, CDR2 SQIVND (reference sequence). The length of the CDR3 is 15 residues. CDR3 sequence reads: CASSSRGRGHEQLFF. CDR3 DNA sequence: TGTGCCAGTAGTTCCCGCGGGAGGGGCCATGAACAACTGTTTTTT. The whole variable domain, remainder taken from reference TRBV19 and TRBJ1-4, is DGGITQSPKYLFRKEGQNVTLSCEQNLNHDAMYWYRQDPGQGLRLIYYSQIVNDFQKGDIAEGYSVSREKKESFPLTVTSAQKNPTAFYLCASSSRGRGHEQLFFGSGTQLSVL.

This chain joins TRBV3-1 (or the pseudogene TRBV3-2) and TRBJ2-5; the match to TRBD2 covers 8 bases. Germline CDR1 reads LGHDT; CDR2 reads YNNKEL (reference sequence). The J segment lost 5 bases and the V segment lost 4 bases, leaving 3 bases of the junction unmatched. CDR3 size: 13 residues. CDR3 in DNA: TGTGCCAGCAGCCCGGGACTAGAGGAGACCCAGTACTTC. Protein product: CASSPGLEETQYF.

The V and J genes are TRBV29-1 and TRBJ1-1, with 8 nucleotides matching TRBD1. V trimming: 3 bases; J trimming: 2 bases; junction bases outside the gene matches: 5. In germline, CDR1 is SQVTM, CDR2 ANQGSEA. The CDR3 spans 14 residues. CDR3 sequence reads: CSVEGQGANTEAFF. The DNA for the CDR3 is TGCAGCGTTGAGGGGCAGGGGGCAAACACTGAAGCTTTCTTT.

The chain joins TRBV5-1 to TRBJ2-1; TRBD2 matches at 7 bases. There are 14 residues in the CDR3. Germline CDR1 SGHRS, CDR2 YFSETQ. V was pared by 4 bases and J by 9 bases, with 10 bases of the junction left unmatched. CDR3 region: CASSERDYQGEQFF. In DNA, the CDR3 is TGCGCCAGCAGCGAAAGGGACTACCAGGGTGAGCAGTTCTTC. The whole variable domain, remainder taken from reference TRBV5-1 and TRBJ2-1, is KAGVTQTPRYLIKTRGQQVTLSCSPISGHRSVSWYQQTPGQGLQFLFEYFSETQRNKGNFPGRFSGRQFSNSRSEMNVSTLELGDSALYLCASSERDYQGEQFFGPGTRLTVL.

The chain couples TRBV6-5 to TRBJ2-2; D unclear. The germline V gene has CDR1 MNHEY and CDR2 SVGAGI. V lost 0 bases to trimming and J lost 7 bases, with 6 bases between them. This CDR3 is built from 13 residues. CDR3: CASSYSLNGELFF. DNA of the CDR3: TGTGCCAGCAGTTACTCGCTAAACGGGGAGCTGTTTTTT.

The chain employs TRBV21-1 and TRBJ1-5; TRBD1 reflects the table's D call only, with no check against the DNA. TRBV21-1 is a pseudogene locus. The CDR3 loop spans 15 amino acids. CDR3 protein: CASRVRDRANQPQHF. In DNA form, the CDR3 reads TGTGCCAGCAGGGTCCGGGACAGGGCTAATCAGCCCCAGCATTTT.

This clone has only a few counts. The chain couples TRBV3-1 (or the pseudogene TRBV3-2) to TRBJ2-7, with D perhaps being TRBD1 or TRBD2 (5 bases each). CDR1 and CDR2 (germline): LGHDT, YNNKEL (reference sequence). The CDR3 runs 12 residues. Deletions cut 5 bases from V and 5 bases from J, with 10 bases between. CDR3 region: CASSMGTDEQYF. As DNA, the CDR3 is TGTGCCAGCAGCATGGGGACCGACGAGCAGTACTTC.

This chain joins TRBV11-3 and TRBJ2-7; D call uncertain. V lost 5 bases to trimming and J lost 3 bases, with 8 bases between them. Germline V gene sequence: CDR1 SGHNT, CDR2 YENEEA. The CDR3 covers 12 residues. Here the CDR3 reads CASSVGNYEQYF. The CDR3 DNA reads as TGTGCCAGCAGCGTGGGTAACTACGAGCAGTACTTC.

V usage is TRBV19 and J usage is TRBJ1-1; D might be TRBD1 (5 bases). The V and J ends lost 5 bases and 1 base respectively, with 11 bases between them. This CDR3 comprises 14 residues. CDR1 and CDR2 (germline): LNHDA, SQIVND (reference sequence). The CDR3 loop reads CASSRAGPNTEAFF. Here the CDR3 DNA reads TGTGCCAGTAGTCGGGCAGGGCCGAACACTGAAGCTTTCTTT.

V gene TRBV5-5 combines with J gene TRBJ1-5, with D unresolved. CDR1 is SGHKS and CDR2 is YYEKEE in the germline V gene (reference sequence). V lost 1 base, J lost 3 bases, and 11 bases lay in between. There are 15 residues in the CDR3. The CDR3 coding sequence is TGTGCCAGCAGCTTGTATCCGGGCCCCAATCAGCCCCAGCATTTT. This gives the protein CASSLYPGPNQPQHF. The full variable domain, rest sourced from reference TRBV5-5 and TRBJ1-5, is DAGVTQSPTHLIKTRGQQVTLRCSPISGHKSVSWYQQVLGQGPQFIFQYYEKEERGRGNFPDRFSARQFPNYSSELNVNALLLGDSALYLCASSLYPGPNQPQHFGDGTRLSIL.

The V gene is TRBV4-2, the J gene TRBJ2-1; D not resolved. This CDR3 spans 12 amino acids. Germline V gene sequence: CDR1 LGHNA, CDR2 YNFKEQ. Trimming pared 1 base from V and 8 bases from J, leaving 6 bases between. CDR3 in DNA: TGTGCCAGCAGCCAAGGCATTGATGAGCAGTTCTTC. The encoded protein is CASSQGIDEQFF.

The chain couples TRBV5-4 to TRBJ2-7; 9 bases align to TRBD1. The CDR3 contains 15 residues. V gave up 1 base and J gave up 0 bases; unmatched junction bases: 2. Germline CDR1 reads SGHNT; CDR2 reads YYREEE (reference sequence). As DNA, the CDR3 is TGTGCCAGCAGCTTGTTACAGGGGGCCTCCTACGAGCAGTACTTC. Translating gives CASSLLQGASYEQYF.

The rearrangement links TRBV28 to TRBJ2-2; TRBD2 matches at 14 bases. The J segment lost 2 bases and the V segment lost 5 bases, leaving 4 bases of the junction unmatched. CDR3 length: 17 residues. Germline CDR1 and CDR2: MDHEN and SYDVKM. CDR3 sequence (DNA): TGTGCCAGCAGTGCGACTAGCGGGAGGGCCAACACCGGGGAGCTGTTTTTT. Protein product: CASSATSGRANTGELFF.

The chain couples TRBV19 to TRBJ1-5; TRBD1 agrees at 9 bases. The V gene end was trimmed by 8 bases and the J gene end by 1 base; junction bases not matched to a gene: 3. The germline CDR1 and CDR2 sequences are LNHDA and SQIVND (reference sequence). This CDR3 region has 14 residues. For the CDR3, the DNA is TGTGCCAGTGAAGGACAGGGGAGCAATCAGCCCCAGCATTTT. It encodes CASEGQGSNQPQHF. The complete variable domain, with remaining parts taken from reference TRBV19 and TRBJ1-5, reads DGGITQSPKYLFRKEGQNVTLSCEQNLNHDAMYWYRQDPGQGLRLIYYSQIVNDFQKGDIAEGYSVSREKKESFPLTVTSAQKNPTAFYLCASEGQGSNQPQHFGDGTRLSIL.